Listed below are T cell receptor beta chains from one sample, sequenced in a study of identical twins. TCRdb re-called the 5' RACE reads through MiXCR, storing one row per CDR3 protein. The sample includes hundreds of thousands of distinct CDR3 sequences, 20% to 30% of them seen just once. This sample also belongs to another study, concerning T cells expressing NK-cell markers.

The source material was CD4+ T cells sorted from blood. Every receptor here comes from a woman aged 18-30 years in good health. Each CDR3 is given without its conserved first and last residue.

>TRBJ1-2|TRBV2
ASTLDDSRGYT
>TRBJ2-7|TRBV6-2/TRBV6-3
ASRSGDSYEQY
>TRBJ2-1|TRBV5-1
ASSLIFQGSDEQF
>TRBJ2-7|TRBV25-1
ASSEKGAGNYEQY
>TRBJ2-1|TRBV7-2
ASSLVQGPNEQF
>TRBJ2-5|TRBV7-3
ASSLTSGKAETQY
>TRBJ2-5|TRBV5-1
ASSLGTSGLSQETQY
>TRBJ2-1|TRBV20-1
SAIWTGPGVNEQF
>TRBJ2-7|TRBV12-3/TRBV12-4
ASSLSRQGYEQY
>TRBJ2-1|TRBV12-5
ASEKSRGFYHEQF
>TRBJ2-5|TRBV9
ASSVTGLAGTQETQY
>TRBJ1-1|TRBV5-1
ASSPRTGGEGTEAF
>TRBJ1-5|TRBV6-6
ASSSGLAQH
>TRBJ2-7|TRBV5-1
ASSFGLAGVEQY
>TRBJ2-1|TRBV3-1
ASSQGSWGSYNEQF
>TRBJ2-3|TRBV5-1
ASSLSGTSTDTQY
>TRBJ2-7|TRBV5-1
ASSLYYDRAGSYEQY
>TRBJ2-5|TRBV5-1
ASSLGLAEGQETQY
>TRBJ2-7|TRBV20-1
SARRLPIDEQY
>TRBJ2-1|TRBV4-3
ASSQEGGVGLLSSYNEQF
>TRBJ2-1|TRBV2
ASRSDRGVNNEQF
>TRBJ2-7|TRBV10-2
ASSVLVSSYEQY
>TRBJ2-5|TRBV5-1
ASSSIDQETQY
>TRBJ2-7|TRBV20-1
SARERRPPHEQY
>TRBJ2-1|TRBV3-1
ASYSSGSYNEQF
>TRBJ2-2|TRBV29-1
SVEKGPGNTGELF
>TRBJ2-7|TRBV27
ASMRQGVYEQY
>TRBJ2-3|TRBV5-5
ASNLNLGDTQY
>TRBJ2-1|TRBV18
ASSPRVQRGGSYNEQF
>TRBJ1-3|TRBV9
ASSGRNTGNTIY
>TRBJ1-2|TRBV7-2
ASSTDRTYGYT
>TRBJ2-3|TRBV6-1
ASINPGADTQY
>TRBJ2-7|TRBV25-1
ASSDPSGSAYEQY
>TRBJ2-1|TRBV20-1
SAREGHSYNEQF
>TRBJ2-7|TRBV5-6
ASSPLRGQGGSYEQY
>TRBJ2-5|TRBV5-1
ASSWGAGQETQY
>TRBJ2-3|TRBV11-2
ASSRRTSGRWGTDTQY
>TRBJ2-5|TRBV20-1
SARAAAAGTQY
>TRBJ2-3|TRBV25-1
ASRDLYTDTQY
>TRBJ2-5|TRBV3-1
ASSYGPETQY
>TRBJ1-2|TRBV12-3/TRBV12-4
ASRTITTGVIGGYT
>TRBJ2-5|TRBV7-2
ASSRLNSGMGETQY
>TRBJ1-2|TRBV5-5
ASSLTWDYGYT
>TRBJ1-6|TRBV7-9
ASSSAVGQANSPLH
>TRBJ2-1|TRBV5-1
ASSVPAGVSYNEQF
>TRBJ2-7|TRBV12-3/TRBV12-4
ASSFRTGNEQY
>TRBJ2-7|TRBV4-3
ASSQGRGPRDYEQY
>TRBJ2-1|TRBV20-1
SLTARSSYNEQF
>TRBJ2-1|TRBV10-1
ASAKVGTSGSGEQF
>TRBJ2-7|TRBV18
ASSPESLGRPH
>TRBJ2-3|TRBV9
ASSVLSADTQY
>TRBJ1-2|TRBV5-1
ASSLGQGKPNYGYT
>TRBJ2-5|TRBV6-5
ASGYRQETQY
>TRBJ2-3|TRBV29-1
SAELRGMGTDTQY